This entry lists 10 T cell receptor beta chains sequenced from one sample in a study of Tregs in tolerant kidney transplant recipients. Some clones are missing from TCRdb's copy, which holds only in-frame ones; the method was immunoSEQ multiplex PCR. The table lists 75,000 to 80,000 clones, approximately 90% of them singletons. Sequenced here: Tregs from blood, sampled before the transplant. These receptors originate from a human donor who received a combined kidney and bone marrow transplant.

This clone was observed a handful of times. The rearrangement uses TRBV7-9 and TRBJ2-1; possibly TRBD2 for D (5 bases). The V and J ends lost 5 bases and 5 bases respectively, with 13 bases between them. Germline V gene sequence: CDR1 SEHNR, CDR2 FQNEAQ (reference sequence). This CDR3 is built from 14 residues. CDR3 nucleotide sequence: TGTGCCAGCAGCCTAAGACCCGGGAACAATGAGCAGTTCTTC. Its protein is CASSLRPGNNEQFF.

V gene TRBV29-1 combines with J gene TRBJ1-1, with 9 nucleotides matching TRBD1. J lost 3 bases, V lost 7 bases, and 12 bases had no gene match. The CDR3 has 15 amino acids. Germline V CDR1 and CDR2: SQVTM, ANQGSEA. DNA of the CDR3: TGCAGCGACGGGATTGCGGGACAGGGATACACTGAAGCTTTCTTT. It codes for CSDGIAGQGYTEAFF.

The rearrangement uses TRBV12-5 and TRBJ2-3; 9 bases are a match to TRBD2. CDR3 length: 16 residues. V lost 3 bases and J lost 2; bases outside the gene matches: 6. The V gene's germline CDR1 is LGHNT and CDR2 FRNRAP. CDR3 residues: CASGFDSGSTTDTQYF. The CDR3 DNA is TGTGCTAGTGGTTTTGATAGCGGGAGCACCACAGATACGCAGTATTTT.

J is TRBJ2-2 and V is TRBV5-1; TRBD1 is a possible D gene (5 bases). V lost 0 bases and J 5 bases, leaving 20 bases between the germline ends. Germline V gene sequence: CDR1 SGHRS, CDR2 YFSETQ. The CDR3 covers 18 residues. In DNA, the CDR3 is TGCGCCAGCAGCTTGGAAGGGGTACTACCTTCGGGTACCGGGGAGCTGTTTTTT. Protein product: CASSLEGVLPSGTGELFF.

V is TRBV28 and J is TRBJ1-2; 7 bases line up with TRBD1. Trimming cost V 5 bases and J 3 bases; bases outside gene matches: 3. The CDR3 has 13 amino acids. Germline V gene data show CDR1 as MDHEN and CDR2 as SYDVKM. The CDR3 loop reads CASSPGGDYGYTF. CDR3 sequence (DNA): TGTGCCAGCAGTCCAGGGGGGGACTATGGCTACACCTTC.

The CDR3 region is CASSLEGERETQYF. The CDR3 region has the DNA TGCGCCAGCAGCTTGGAAGGCGAGCGGGAGACCCAGTACTTC. The gene calls are TRBV5-1 and TRBJ2-5; D may be TRBD2 (5 bases). The V end was cut by 0 bases, the J end by 5 bases, with 11 bases between. Germline CDR1 SGHRS, CDR2 YFSETQ. The CDR3 sequence is 14 residues long. Full variable domain (missing parts from reference TRBV5-1 and TRBJ2-5): KAGVTQTPRYLIKTRGQQVTLSCSPISGHRSVSWYQQTPGQGLQFLFEYFSETQRNKGNFPGRFSGRQFSNSRSEMNVSTLELGDSALYLCASSLEGERETQYFGPGTRLLVL.

The chain employs TRBV27 and TRBJ2-5; possible D gene TRBD2, 7 bases. CDR1 MNHEY and CDR2 SMNVEV come from the germline V gene (reference sequence). This CDR3 spans 15 amino acids. The V gene lost 6 bases and the J gene lost 7 bases, with 21 bases spanning the gap. CDR3 in amino acids: CASSLGGAPLGTQYF. The CDR3 DNA is TGTGCCAGCAGCCTGGGGGGGGCCCCACTCGGGACCCAGTACTTC.

This clone was detected only a few times. J is TRBJ1-1 and V is TRBV7-9; no firm D call. CDR3 length: 14 amino acids. V was clipped by 5 bases and J by 0 bases, with 10 bases between them. Germline V lookup: CDR1 SEHNR, CDR2 FQNEAQ (reference sequence). Here the CDR3 reads CASSRGRLNTEAFF. The CDR3, as DNA: TGTGCCAGCAGCCGAGGAAGATTGAACACTGAAGCTTTCTTT.

V gene TRBV5-6 combines with J gene TRBJ2-5; D possibly corresponds to TRBD1 (5 bases). With 0 bases removed from V and 6 bases from J, the gap between germline ends came to 9 bases. CDR1 and CDR2 from the germline V gene are SGHDT and YYEEEE. This CDR3 has 13 residues. In DNA, the CDR3 is TGTGCCAGCAGCTTGGGGGGCCTGAAGACCCAGTACTTC. Its translation: CASSLGGLKTQYF.

To note about this clone: Other nucleotide sequences from this sample produce the same CDR3. The J gene is TRBJ2-3, the V gene TRBV15; 8 positions agree with TRBD2. Germline V gene lookup returns CDR1 LNHNV and CDR2 YYDKDF (reference sequence). The CDR3 totals 16 residues. The trim removed 0 bases at V and 4 bases at J, leaving 6 bases unmatched. CDR3 sequence reads: CATSRDQAGAADTQYF. The CDR3 bases are TGTGCCACCAGCAGAGATCAAGCGGGGGCGGCAGATACGCAGTATTTT.